The next 6 T cell receptor beta chains were all read from a single sample in a study of blood T cell repertoires in COVID-19. This table comes from immunoSEQ multiplex PCR, and its TCRdb copy is limited to in-frame clones, with some not included. This table has approximately 52,000 clones, roughly 89% appearing once. The sample was peripheral blood. The receptors come from a man aged 55-75 years with active COVID-19.

This sequence joins TRBV21-1 and TRBJ2-7; no check of the table's D call, TRBD2, against the DNA was made. TRBV21-1 is a pseudogene segment. The CDR3 sequence is 14 residues long. In DNA, the CDR3 is TGTGCCAGCAGCAACCTAGCGGAATCTTACGAGCAGTACTTC. This gives the protein CASSNLAESYEQYF.

As to this clone: The junction and the germline gene differ at one end; a read error may be behind it. The chain recombines TRBV6-5 with TRBJ1-2; TRBD1 matches 8 bases. Per germline, CDR1 MNHEY and CDR2 SVGAGI. CDR3 size: 13 residues. The CDR3 DNA reads as TGTGCCAGCAGTTACTCGGGCCAGGGGGCGCCTGCCTTC. Amino acids: CASSYSGQGAPAF.

CDR3 sequence: CASSQVLAEVGNEQFF. In DNA form, the CDR3 reads TGTGCCAGCAGCCAAGTGTTAGCGGAGGTGGGCAATGAGCAGTTCTTC. The chain joins TRBV4-2 to TRBJ2-1; D may be TRBD2 (6 bases). The CDR3 sequence is 16 residues long. V lost 1 base, J lost 6 bases, and 16 bases lay in between. CDR1 is LGHNA, CDR2 YNFKEQ, per germline.

CDR3 nucleotides: TGCGCCAGCAGCTTGGCTGCGACTAGCGGGAGGGAGGAGACCCAGTACTTC. It specifies CASSLAATSGREETQYF. The chain is built from TRBV5-1 and TRBJ2-5; 14 nucleotides match TRBD2. J gave up 5 bases and V 0 bases, and 6 bases lay outside the gene matches. Germline CDR1 reads SGHRS; CDR2 reads YFSETQ. CDR3 length equals 17 residues.

The chain has TRBV5-5 and TRBJ2-1; 7 bases align to TRBD2. Germline V gene data show CDR1 as SGHKS and CDR2 as YYEKEE (reference sequence). V lost 1 base, J lost 3 bases, and 1 base stayed unmatched. The CDR3 totals 14 residues. DNA of the CDR3: TGTGCCAGCAGCTTGCCTAGCGGCTACAATGAGCAGTTCTTC. Its translation is CASSLPSGYNEQFF.

The V call is TRBV16, the J call TRBJ2-4, with D perhaps TRBD1 (6 bases). Trimming removed 9 bases from V and 0 bases from J, with 12 bases in between. This CDR3 region has 14 residues. CDR1 KGHSY and CDR2 FQNENV come from the germline V gene. The CDR3: CASSTGIAKNIQYF. Here the CDR3 DNA reads TGTGCCAGTTCTACAGGGATAGCCAAAAACATTCAGTACTTC.